This T cell receptor (beta chain) was recovered during a study of blood T cells in healthy people across ages. Next came a second PCR, run for roughly 6 to 11 cycles, which used a sample-barcoded 5' primer along with a J-beta primer mix. One entry per CDR3 protein results from TCRdb running MiXCR on the 5' RACE reads. The sample consists of 750,000 to 950,000 distinct CDR3 sequences, less than 70% of them appearing once. The germline V gene encodes CDR1 MNHNS and CDR2 SASEGT. The CDR3 extends over 12 amino acids. The rearrangement joins TRBV6-1 to TRBJ2-4, with D maybe TRBD1 (5 bases). The J call is doubtful: the DNA matches TRBJ2-7 better. The TCR sequence derives from an elderly man in good health. The specimen sequenced was blood. CDR3 loop: CASREQDYEQYF. The CDR3 coding sequence is TGTGCCAGCAGAGAACAGGACTACGAGCAGTACTTC.